This T cell receptor beta chain was profiled in a study of PD-1 blockade in classical Hodgkin lymphoma. Study observations and caveats: Newly diagnosed patients reportedly trailed healthy donors in baseline TCR diversity.

The germline V gene has CDR1 SGHVS and CDR2 FNYEAQ. The CDR3 runs to 15 residues. Trimming removed 1 base at V and 0 bases at J, with 7 bases between. Time point indicated: cycle 4 day 1 (C4D1), after five to seven weeks of nivolumab. No patient escaped relapse after autologous stem cell transplantation, and brentuximab vedotin exposure varied. The study isolated CD8+ T cells from thawed PBMCs by magnetic negative selection. Method: immunoSEQ multiplex PCR; TCRdb's copy keeps in-frame clones and lacks some. The sample lists roughly 12,000 clones, 70% to 90% seen once, with about a third in the top ten. As to this clone: Its antigen remains unidentified.

The source is a human donor with classical Hodgkin lymphoma. The donor label of this sample is uncertain. The V and J genes are TRBV7-6 and TRBJ2-1; D call uncertain. Sequenced material: CD8+ T cells from blood, taken before the fourth cycle of nivolumab. The CDR3 loop reads CASSLDPLSYNEQFF. CDR3 nucleotides: TGTGCCAGCAGCTTAGACCCCCTCTCCTACAATGAGCAGTTCTTC.